The source of this TCR beta chain is a study of blood T cell repertoires in COVID-19. In the study overall: Sample material is recorded as cDNA or gDNA derived from T cells, B-cell-depleted T cells, or PBMCs.

This CDR3 contains 13 residues. CDR1 is MDHEN, CDR2 SYDVKM, per germline. Trimming cost V 11 bases and J 0 bases, with 12 bases left between them. Authors' data handling: Estimation of nucleated cell counts was performed using reference gene primer amplification. Assay: immunoSEQ multiplex PCR; the TCRdb copy retains only in-frame clones and omits some. For V, J and clone size, that table is used; D and trimming come from the DNA. The sample has some 87,000 clones; about 89% are singletons. The chain uses TRBV28 and TRBJ2-3; D is uncertain. The clonotype was recovered from a human donor in a cohort sampled during active COVID-19. Sequences were obtained from peripheral blood. CDR3 in DNA: TGTGCCGGTCAGAAATCTAGCACAGATACGCAGTATTTT. It encodes CAGQKSSTDTQYF.